This TCR beta chain originates from a study of shared clonotypes between healthy human individuals. Study-wide context: The study drew on two women and a few men aged 18 to 49 as donors.

Sequenced by immunoSEQ multiplex PCR; TCRdb stores in-frame clones only, minus some. There are about 610,000 clones in the sample; roughly 96% occur only once, and roughly 0.1% lies in the top ten. Details on this clone: Its specificity is not known.

This CDR3 is built from 15 residues. The germline V gene has CDR1 MNHNS and CDR2 SASEGT. V gave up 0 bases and J gave up 0 bases, with 9 bases separating them. Naive CD8 isolation took CD45RO-negative cells positively selected for CCR7 and excluded terminally differentiated effector memory CD45RA+ cells. The study's findings and limits: Naive subsets usually exceeded memory subsets in estimated richness.

The chain couples TRBV6-1 to TRBJ2-7, with D perhaps being TRBD1 or TRBD2 (5 bases each). Sequenced sample: naive CD8+ T cells sorted from blood. This TCR was sampled from a woman aged 25 to 39 in good health. This chain's CDR3 is CASSEARGTSYEQYF. CDR3 nucleotide sequence: TGTGCCAGCAGTGAAGCTCGAGGGACCTCCTACGAGCAGTACTTC.